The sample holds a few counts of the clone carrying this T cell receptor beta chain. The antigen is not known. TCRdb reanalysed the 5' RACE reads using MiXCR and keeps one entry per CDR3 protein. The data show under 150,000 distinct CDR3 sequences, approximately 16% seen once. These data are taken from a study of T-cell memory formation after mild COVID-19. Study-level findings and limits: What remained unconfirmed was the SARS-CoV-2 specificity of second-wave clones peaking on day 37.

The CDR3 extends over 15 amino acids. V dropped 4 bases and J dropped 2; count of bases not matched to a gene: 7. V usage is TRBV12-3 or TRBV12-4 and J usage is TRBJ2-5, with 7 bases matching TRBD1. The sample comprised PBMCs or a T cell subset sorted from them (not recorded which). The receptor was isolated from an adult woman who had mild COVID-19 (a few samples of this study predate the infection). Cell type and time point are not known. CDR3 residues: CASSYQGVTQETQYF. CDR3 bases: TGTGCCAGCAGTTATCAGGGGGTCACTCAAGAGACCCAGTACTTC.